The 8 T cell receptor beta chains below come from one sample, sequenced in a study of T-cell reconstitution after alpha-beta-depleted transplantation in children (dated by TCRdb to the mid-2010s). The receptor library was made with PCR. The sequencer listed for this sample is Illumina HiSeq 2500. TCR library preparation used molecular barcoding, with unique molecular identifiers applied to normalize quantification of the TCRbeta repertoire. TCRdb reprocessed the public reads (quality trimming at Q25 with fastp, clone calling with MiXCR) and kept in-frame beta chains. Every distinct CDR3 protein forms one entry, paired with its most common genes and DNA. In this sample the table shows 700,000 to 950,000 distinct CDR3 sequences, roughly 15% of which occur a single time. The ten most abundant clones make up under 6% of the sample. The sample's treatment or condition, from its label and the paper: allogeneic hematopoietic cell transplantation with graft depleted of TCRalphabeta T cells and CD19 B cells.

Specimen: PBMCs, mostly from graft donor cells, collected 360 days after TCRalphabeta/CD19-depleted stem cell transplant. The source is a male patient younger than 18 who had a stem cell transplant for acute lymphoblastic leukemia, so the T cells may come from the graft donor.

The chain is built from TRBV7-7 and TRBJ2-1; 9 nucleotides align to TRBD2. V shed 2 bases and J 12 bases; nucleotides not matched to a gene: 5. CDR1 is SSHAT, CDR2 FNYEAQ, per germline (reference sequence). The CDR3 sequence is 13 residues long. The CDR3 loop is CASSLSGRTGQFF. CDR3 bases: TGTGCCAGCAGCTTAAGCGGGAGGACAGGGCAGTTCTTC.

The rearrangement joins TRBV7-9 to TRBJ2-1; no clear D. There are 8 residues in the CDR3. Trimming removed 8 bases from V and 8 bases from J, with 1 base in between. Germline-derived CDR1 and CDR2 are SEHNR and FQNEAQ (reference sequence). The CDR3 protein is CASDEQFF. The CDR3 bases are TGTGCCAGCGATGAGCAGTTCTTC. Full variable domain (rest looked up from reference TRBV7-9 and TRBJ2-1): DTGVSQNPRHKITKRGQNVTFRCDPISEHNRLYWYRQTLGQGPEFLTYFQNEAQLEKSRLLSDRFSAERPKGSFSTLEIQRTEQGDSAMYLCASDEQFFGPGTRLTVL.

This clonotype has a handful of counts. The chain employs TRBV23-1 and TRBJ2-1, with 11 positions matching TRBD2. TRBV23-1 is an open reading frame, and its role is uncertain. This CDR3 is built from 23 residues. V was clipped by 5 bases and J by 1 base; unmatched bases: 25. The CDR3 sequence: CASSGIRDLGELAGVGSYNEQFF. The CDR3 bases are TGCGCCAGCAGTGGCATTAGGGACCTAGGGGAACTAGCGGGAGTAGGGTCCTACAATGAGCAGTTCTTC.

A few counts support this clonotype. The V and J genes are TRBV5-1 and TRBJ1-1; D gene unclear. The germline gives CDR1 SGHRS, CDR2 YFSETQ. With 4 bases removed from V and 5 bases from J, the gap between germline ends came to 27 bases. The CDR3 consists of 18 residues. The DNA for the CDR3 is TGCGCCAGCAGCCCCCCGAGGTCGGCAGGACCCGGAGGTACTGAAGCTTTCTTT. It specifies CASSPPRSAGPGGTEAFF.

The chain carries TRBV2 and TRBJ1-1; no clear D gene. The CDR3 is made up of 15 amino acids. Germline V CDR1 and CDR2: SNHLY, FYNNEI. V was trimmed by 5 bases and J by 0 bases, leaving 13 bases between them. The CDR3 nucleotides are TGTGCCAGCAGTATGGGCGCCCCTCTGAACACTGAAGCTTTCTTT. Protein product: CASSMGAPLNTEAFF.

V usage is TRBV12-3 or TRBV12-4 and J usage is TRBJ1-1; TRBD1 is a possible D gene (6 bases). The V and J ends lost 6 bases and 1 base respectively, with 24 bases between them. The CDR3 covers 18 residues. The CDR3 coding sequence is TGTGCCAGCAGCCGAGCCTTGGGACAATCCCCGACGAACACTGAAGCTTTCTTT. Translated: CASSRALGQSPTNTEAFF.

This clonotype has ten or more counts. The V call is TRBV28, the J call TRBJ2-2; 7 nucleotides match TRBD2. In germline, CDR1 is MDHEN, CDR2 SYDVKM. Germline trimming cut 8 bases from V and 5 bases from J; bases unmatched to any gene: 5. The CDR3 is 13 amino acids. The CDR3 is CASQGSGTGELFF. CDR3 in DNA: TGTGCCAGCCAAGGTAGCGGGACCGGGGAGCTGTTTTTT.

This chain uses TRBV5-1 with TRBJ2-5; TRBD2 is a possible D gene (6 bases). The V and J ends lost 4 bases and 3 bases respectively, with 13 bases between them. Per germline, CDR1 SGHRS and CDR2 YFSETQ. CDR3 length: 14 residues. CDR3 sequence (DNA): TGCGCCAGCAGCCCCGCTCCGGGAGAAGAGACCCAGTACTTC. The encoded protein is CASSPAPGEETQYF.